This T cell receptor (beta chain) was captured by sequencing in a study of immune characterization of retroperitoneal liposarcoma. TCRdb passed the PCR reads through MiXCR, listing each CDR3 protein once. The data hold about 8,200 distinct CDR3 sequences, with over 40% observed a single time. This clonotype was counted between two and nine times. CDR3 length: 12 amino acids. Trimming left V 6 bases short and J 3 bases short, with 8 bases between. CDR1 is MNHNS, CDR2 SASEGT, per germline. The receptor was derived from a male donor with retroperitoneal liposarcoma. The V call is TRBV6-1, the J call TRBJ1-2, with D unresolved. What was sequenced was tumor tissue. CDR3 protein: CASRDSHYGYTF. DNA of the CDR3: TGTGCCAGCAGGGACTCCCACTATGGCTACACCTTC.